Below, 13 T cell receptor beta chains from the same sample are listed, as sequenced in a study of blood T cell repertoires in COVID-19. Profiling relied on immunoSEQ multiplex PCR, and the TCRdb table lists in-frame clones only, not all of them. The table includes about 160,000 clones, 84% detected once. The sample consisted of PBMCs or T cells enriched from blood (not recorded which). The receptors derive from a woman aged 45-60 years who had recovered from COVID-19.

The chain joins TRBV6-5 to TRBJ1-2; D gene ambiguous. The V gene's germline CDR1 is MNHEY and CDR2 SVGAGI. Trimming left V 5 bases short and J 7 bases short, with 20 bases between. The CDR3 loop spans 15 amino acids. The CDR3 region has the DNA TGTGCCAGCAGTACCCAGCAGGCTGGAAGTAGTGGCTACACCTTC. The encoded protein is CASSTQQAGSSGYTF.

The chain uses TRBV10-3 and TRBJ1-5, with D unclear. CDR3 size: 12 residues. V lost 2 bases to trimming and J lost 7 bases, with 6 bases between them. CDR1 and CDR2 (germline): ENHRY, SYGVKD. The CDR3 sequence: CAISEVSQPQHF. DNA for the CDR3: TGTGCCATCAGTGAGGTTTCACAGCCCCAGCATTTT.

The chain uses TRBV29-1 and TRBJ2-1, with D tentatively TRBD2 (6 bases). The ends were cut back, 6 bases at V and 1 base at J, with 13 bases in the middle. The CDR3 has 14 amino acids. CDR1 and CDR2 (germline): SQVTM, ANQGSEA. This CDR3 reads CSVESRESYNEQFF. Written as DNA, the CDR3 is TGCAGCGTAGAATCACGGGAGTCCTACAATGAGCAGTTCTTC.

This chain connects TRBV6-5 to TRBJ2-2; 7 nucleotides match TRBD1. CDR3 length: 15 residues. V shed 8 bases, J shed 1 base, and the junction held 7 bases outside the gene matches. Germline V lookup: CDR1 MNHEY, CDR2 SVGAGI. CDR3 DNA: TGTGCCAGCGAGCGCAGGGGGAGGAACACCGGGGAGCTGTTTTTT. Protein: CASERRGRNTGELFF.

V gene TRBV2 combines with J gene TRBJ2-3; a weak D match, TRBD2 (5 bases). The CDR3 loop spans 17 amino acids. The germline CDR1 and CDR2 sequences are SNHLY and FYNNEI. Trimming stripped 4 bases from V and 1 base from J, with 18 bases between. The CDR3 protein is CASSGGRGPGGTDTQYF. Here the CDR3 DNA reads TGTGCCAGCAGTGGGGGTCGGGGTCCCGGGGGCACAGATACGCAGTATTTT.

The rearrangement joins TRBV3-1 (or the pseudogene TRBV3-2) to TRBJ2-1; 11 nucleotides align to TRBD2. V lost 0 bases and J lost 0; bases outside the gene matches: 7. Germline V gives CDR1 LGHDT, CDR2 YNNKEL (reference sequence). The CDR3 runs to 19 residues. CDR3 in DNA: TGTGCCAGCAGCCAAGATCGGGCTAGCGGGGGGCTCTCCTACAATGAGCAGTTCTTC. Residues: CASSQDRASGGLSYNEQFF.

J is TRBJ1-5 and V is TRBV27; the match to TRBD1 covers 9 bases. V trimming: 6 bases; J trimming: 5 bases; junction bases outside the gene matches: 5. Germline values: CDR1 MNHEY, CDR2 SMNVEV (reference sequence). The CDR3 spans 14 residues. This CDR3 is CASSPDRGYQPQHF. Here the CDR3 DNA reads TGTGCCAGCAGCCCGGACAGGGGTTATCAGCCCCAGCATTTT.

The chain recombines TRBV9 with TRBJ1-2, with a tentative D call TRBD1 (6 bases). Germline CDR1 and CDR2: SGDLS and YYNGEE. V lost 3 bases, J lost 5 bases, and 11 bases lay in between. CDR3 size: 13 residues. As DNA, the CDR3 is TGTGCCAGCAGCGAACCCACAGGGTATGGCTACACCTTC. Translating gives CASSEPTGYGYTF.

CDR3 in amino acids: CAISPGGEQYF. CDR3 coding DNA: TGTGCCATCTCACCGGGGGGCGAGCAGTACTTC. The gene calls are TRBV10-3 and TRBJ2-7; TRBD2 agrees at 7 bases. From germline, CDR1 is ENHRY and CDR2 SYGVKD. This CDR3 contains 11 residues. Germline trimming cut 8 bases from V and 6 bases from J; bases unmatched to any gene: 4.

The chain links TRBV27 to TRBJ2-3; possible D gene TRBD2, 6 bases. V was pared by 5 bases and J by 1 base, with 7 bases between. The CDR3 length is 13 residues. Looked up from germline, CDR1 is MNHEY and CDR2 is SMNVEV (reference sequence). In DNA, the CDR3 is TGTGCCAGCAGTAGCGGGCGCACAGATACGCAGTATTTT. It specifies CASSSGRTDTQYF.

This chain links TRBV19 with TRBJ1-5; 7 nucleotides agree with TRBD1. Germline V gene data show CDR1 as LNHDA and CDR2 as SQIVND (reference sequence). Unmatched junction bases numbered 11, after V lost 4 bases and J lost 8 bases. The CDR3 length is 15 residues. CDR3 DNA: TGTGCCAGTAGTACGGACAGGAGACTATTGGAGCCCCAGCATTTT. It codes for CASSTDRRLLEPQHF.

This clone showed up just once. The rearrangement joins TRBV6-2 or TRBV6-3 to TRBJ1-2; D not resolved. The germline gives CDR1 MNHEY, CDR2 SVGEGT. The CDR3 is 14 residues long. Trimming took 0 bases from V and 0 from J, leaving 5 bases between them. The CDR3 reads CASSYSAANYGYTF. The CDR3 bases are TGTGCCAGCAGTTACTCGGCAGCTAACTATGGCTACACCTTC.

In its sample, this clone was seen a few times. The gene calls are TRBV28 and TRBJ1-5; D perhaps matches TRBD1 (5 bases). The CDR3 has 15 residues. Trimming shortened V by 6 bases and J by 7 bases, and 19 bases separated the two germline ends. Germline lookup yields CDR1 MDHEN and CDR2 SYDVKM. The CDR3 sequence: CASSPPVGRKQPQHF. CDR3 DNA: TGTGCCAGCAGCCCCCCCGTGGGGCGAAAACAGCCCCAGCATTTT.